Below are 14 T cell receptor beta chains sequenced from a single sample in a study of blood T cells in healthy people across ages. The use of a sample-barcoded 5' primer and a J-beta primer mix characterized a second PCR of about 7 to 12 cycles. Via MiXCR, TCRdb re-called the 5' RACE reads, giving one row per CDR3 protein. The data hold fewer than 800,000 distinct CDR3 sequences, with 21% observed a single time. The sequenced sample was blood. The receptors were sampled from a man aged 70-80 years in good health.

This rearrangement joins TRBV6-2 or TRBV6-3 to TRBJ2-4; TRBD1 aligns across 7 bases. This CDR3 is built from 14 residues. Germline CDR1 and CDR2: MNHEY and SVGEGT. V gave up 5 bases and J gave up 7 bases; unmatched junction bases: 8. CDR3 DNA sequence: TGTGCCAGCAGTAACACAGGGGTTTGGAACATTCAGTACTTC. It encodes CASSNTGVWNIQYF.

The rearrangement joins TRBV15 to TRBJ1-1; D might be TRBD1 (6 bases). Trimming took 0 bases from V and 5 from J, leaving 7 bases between them. The CDR3 runs to 13 residues. Germline CDR1 is LNHNV and CDR2 is YYDKDF (reference sequence). The CDR3 nucleotides read TGTGCCACCAGCAGAGAACAGGGAACTGAAGCTTTCTTT. Amino acid sequence: CATSREQGTEAFF.

The chain employs TRBV9 and TRBJ2-3, with D maybe TRBD1 (5 bases). Trimming shortened V by 3 bases and J by 2 bases, and 10 bases separated the two germline ends. Per germline, CDR1 SGDLS and CDR2 YYNGEE. The CDR3 sequence is 14 residues long. The CDR3 reads CASSDKGATDTQYF. The CDR3 nucleotides read TGTGCCAGCAGCGACAAAGGGGCCACAGATACGCAGTATTTT.

This clonotype appeared a few times. V usage is TRBV2 and J usage is TRBJ1-6; 11 bases line up with TRBD1. Germline CDR1 is SNHLY and CDR2 is FYNNEI. The CDR3 is 16 amino acids. The junction had 3 bases not matched to a gene; V was cut back by 4 bases and J by 4 bases. CDR3 residues: CASSAGTGGYNSPLHF. The CDR3 DNA reads TGTGCCAGCAGTGCGGGGACAGGGGGTTATAATTCACCCCTCCACTTT.

The chain uses TRBV5-1 and TRBJ2-2; the D gene is possibly TRBD1 (6 bases). Germline CDR1 is SGHRS and CDR2 is YFSETQ. The CDR3 extends over 16 amino acids. V was pared by 4 bases and J by 6 bases, with 19 bases between. DNA for the CDR3: TGCGCCAGCAGCCAACGTGGGGCAGGGGCGTCCGGGGAGCTGTTTTTT. Its protein is CASSQRGAGASGELFF. The full variable domain, completed using reference TRBV5-1 and TRBJ2-2, is KAGVTQTPRYLIKTRGQQVTLSCSPISGHRSVSWYQQTPGQGLQFLFEYFSETQRNKGNFPGRFSGRQFSNSRSEMNVSTLELGDSALYLCASSQRGAGASGELFFGEGSRLTVL.

This clonotype was observed a few times. V usage is TRBV28 and J usage is TRBJ2-5, with D possibly being TRBD1 (5 bases). With the DNA end fitting TRBJ2-7 better, the J assignment may be wrong. Germline V gene data show CDR1 as MDHEN and CDR2 as SYDVKM. CDR3 length: 13 residues. The chain's CDR3 is CASKLQGNYEQYF. The CDR3 coding sequence is TGTGCCAGCAAGTTGCAGGGAAACTACGAGCAGTACTTC.

The chain recombines TRBV3-1 with TRBJ2-2; a possible D gene is TRBD2 (5 bases). V dropped 4 bases and J dropped 5 bases, with 8 bases sitting between them. Germline V lookup: CDR1 LGHDT, CDR2 YNNKEL (reference sequence). This CDR3 has 13 amino acids. The CDR3 DNA follows: TGTGCCAGCAGCCGGCGCGGGACCGGGGAGCTGTTTTTT. Translated: CASSRRGTGELFF.

Ten or more counts support this clonotype. The V call is TRBV9, the J call TRBJ2-7; D may be TRBD2 (5 bases). The ends were cut back, 0 bases at V and 4 bases at J, with 11 bases in the middle. The CDR3 length is 14 residues. Germline CDR1 is SGDLS and CDR2 is YYNGEE. CDR3 residues: CASSVDGGSYEQYF. Written as DNA, the CDR3 is TGTGCCAGCAGCGTAGACGGAGGTTCTTACGAGCAGTACTTC. The full variable domain, with the rest looked up from reference TRBV9 and TRBJ2-7, is DSGVTQTPKHLITATGQRVTLRCSPRSGDLSVYWYQQSLDQGLQFLIQYYNGEERAKGNILERFSAQQFPDLHSELNLSSLELGDSALYFCASSVDGGSYEQYFGPGTRLTVT.

Comment on this clonotype: One end of the junction does not line up with germline, which may come from a read error. This chain connects TRBV20-1 to TRBJ2-5, with 11 bases fitting TRBD2. The CDR3 consists of 14 residues. Germline assignment: CDR1 DFQATT and CDR2 SNEGSKA (reference sequence). The CDR3 region has the DNA TGCAGTGCAAGGGGGACTAGCGGTCTAGAGACCCCGTACTTC. As protein: CSARGTSGLETPYF.

This clonotype was found many times. V and J are TRBV19 and TRBJ2-1; 7 positions agree with TRBD2. With V trimmed by 1 base and J by 2 bases, 8 bases remained unmatched. The CDR3 extends over 17 amino acids. Germline V CDR1 and CDR2: LNHDA, SQIVND (reference sequence). CDR3 amino acids: CASSIAGGRAAYNEQFF. The CDR3, as DNA: TGTGCCAGTAGTATAGCTGGTGGGAGGGCCGCCTACAATGAGCAGTTCTTC. The whole variable domain, remainder taken from reference TRBV19 and TRBJ2-1, is DGGITQSPKYLFRKEGQNVTLSCEQNLNHDAMYWYRQDPGQGLRLIYYSQIVNDFQKGDIAEGYSVSREKKESFPLTVTSAQKNPTAFYLCASSIAGGRAAYNEQFFGPGTRLTVL.

The CDR3: CASSLDDRGRVRTKNIQYF. CDR3 DNA sequence: TGTGCCAGCAGCTTAGACGACAGGGGGCGAGTTCGGACCAAAAACATTCAGTACTTC. The chain is built from TRBV7-8 and TRBJ2-4, with 10 bases identical to TRBD1. J was trimmed by 2 bases and V by 1 base; bases with no gene match: 11. Per the germline V gene, CDR1 is SGHVS and CDR2 is FQNEAQ. The CDR3 is made up of 19 amino acids.

This clonotype has a count of ten or more. The chain uses TRBV28 and TRBJ1-4; 11 bases are a match to TRBD1. CDR3 length equals 13 residues. CDR1 is MDHEN, CDR2 SYDVKM, per germline. V dropped 6 bases and J dropped 8; count of bases not matched to a gene: 2. CDR3 protein: CASRGQGEEKLFF. CDR3 DNA sequence: TGTGCCAGCAGGGGACAGGGGGAAGAAAAACTGTTTTTT.

This clonotype was seen many times. The rearrangement uses TRBV18 and TRBJ2-2; no clear D gene. Per germline, CDR1 KGHSH and CDR2 LQKENI. The CDR3 spans 14 residues. Trimming left V 6 bases short and J 4 bases short, with 12 bases between. CDR3 coding DNA: TGTGCCAGCTCGCCATACCAGTCCACCGGGGAGCTGTTTTTT. It encodes CASSPYQSTGELFF.

The chain carries TRBV12-3 or TRBV12-4 and TRBJ1-5; D is perhaps TRBD1 (5 bases). The length of the CDR3 is 13 residues. Trimming pared 5 bases from V and 4 bases from J, leaving 9 bases between. CDR3 DNA: TGTGCCAGCAGTATAAAGGGGAATCAGCCCCAGCATTTT. Translation: CASSIKGNQPQHF.